Described below is a single T cell receptor beta chain sequence and its context. TCRdb reprocessed the RT-PCR reads via MiXCR and lists one record per CDR3 protein. This table has 710,000 or so distinct CDR3 sequences, more than 15% appearing once. This record comes from a study of response to subunit inactivated influenza vaccine. This receptor was identified in a man in his fifties or sixties who received an inactivated influenza vaccine. The sequencing used PBMCs from blood, collected less than 13 days after vaccination.

The CDR3 DNA reads as TGTGCCTGGAGTTTAAGCGGGAGGGTGTCCTACAATGAGCAGTTCTTC. This gives the protein CAWSLSGRVSYNEQFF. The V gene is TRBV30, the J gene TRBJ2-1; TRBD2 matches at 10 bases. J gave up 1 base and V 2 bases, and 5 bases lay outside the gene matches. This CDR3 is 16 amino acids long. CDR1 GTSNPN and CDR2 SVGIG come from the germline V gene (reference sequence).